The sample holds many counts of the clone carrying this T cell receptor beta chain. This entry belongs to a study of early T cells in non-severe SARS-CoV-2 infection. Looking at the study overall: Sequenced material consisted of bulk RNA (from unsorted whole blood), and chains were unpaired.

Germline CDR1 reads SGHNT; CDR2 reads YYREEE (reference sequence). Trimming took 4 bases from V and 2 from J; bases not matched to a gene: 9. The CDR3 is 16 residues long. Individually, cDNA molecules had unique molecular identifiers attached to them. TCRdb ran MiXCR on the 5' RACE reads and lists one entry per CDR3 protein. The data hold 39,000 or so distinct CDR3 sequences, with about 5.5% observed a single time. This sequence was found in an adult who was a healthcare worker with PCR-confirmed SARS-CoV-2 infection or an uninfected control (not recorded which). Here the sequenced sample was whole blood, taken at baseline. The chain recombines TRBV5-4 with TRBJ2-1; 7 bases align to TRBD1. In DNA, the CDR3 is TGTGCCAGCAGCCCGAAGGGACAGACAACCTACAATGAGCAGTTCTTC. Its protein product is CASSPKGQTTYNEQFF.